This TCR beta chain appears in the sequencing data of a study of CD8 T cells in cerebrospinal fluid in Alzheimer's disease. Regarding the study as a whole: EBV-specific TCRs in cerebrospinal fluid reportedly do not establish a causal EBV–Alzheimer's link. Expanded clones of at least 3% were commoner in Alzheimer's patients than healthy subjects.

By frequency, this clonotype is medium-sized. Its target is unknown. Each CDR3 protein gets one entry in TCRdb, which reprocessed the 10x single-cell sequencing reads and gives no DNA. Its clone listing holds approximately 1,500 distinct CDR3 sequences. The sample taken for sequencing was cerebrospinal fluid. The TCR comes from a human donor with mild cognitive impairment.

The CDR3 sequence: CASRYGAEETQYF. The chain is built from TRBV28 and TRBJ2-5; as DNA is missing, the TRBD1 call by TCRdb cannot be tested. CDR1 is MDHEN and CDR2 is SYDVKM in the germline V gene. The CDR3 runs 13 residues.